A selection of T cell receptor beta chains follows, all from one sample in a study of T cells in Graves' hyperthyroidism and ophthalmopathy. TCRdb called the multiplex PCR reads again in MiXCR, with one record for every CDR3 protein. Of hundreds of thousands of distinct CDR3 sequences listed, roughly a sixth are singletons. Sequencing was carried out using blood. All receptors derive from a woman between 50 and 59 years old with Graves' hyperthyroidism that later progressed to Graves' ophthalmopathy. CDR3s include the opening cysteine and the closing phenylalanine or tryptophan. D genes are given only for firm matches. Rows may omit the clone size; those that give it use once, few, many or a size class.

>TRBJ2-1|-|many|12|TRBV12-3/TRBV12-4
TGTGCCAGCAACGGGGACCGAAATGAGCAGTTCTTC
CASNGDRNEQFF
>TRBJ1-1|-|many|13|TRBV5-1
TGCGCCAGCAGCTTTGGGCTGAGCACTGAAGCTTTCTTT
CASSFGLSTEAFF
>TRBJ1-6|TRBD1|-|14|TRBV7-9
TGTGCCAGCAGCTTAGCAGGGGGCTATTCACCCCTCCACTTT
CASSLAGGYSPLHF
>TRBJ2-7|-|many|13|TRBV20-1
TGCAGTGCTACCCGGGACTCTTCCTACGAGCAGTACTTC
CSATRDSSYEQYF
>TRBJ1-1|-|-|15|TRBV19
TGTGCCAGTAGTACACGGGCAGCAATGAACACTGAAGCTTTCTTT
CASSTRAAMNTEAFF
>TRBJ2-7|-|many|14|TRBV3-1
TGTGCCAGCAGCCAGCCGGGGGTGTCCTACGAGCAGTACTTC
CASSQPGVSYEQYF
>TRBJ1-2|TRBD1|few|15|TRBV7-6
TGTGCCAGCAGCCTCCAGGGGGGAACTAACTATGGCTACACCTTC
CASSLQGGTNYGYTF
>TRBJ2-7|-|-|14|TRBV7-9
TGTGCCAGCAGCTTACGAGCAGGGGGGAGCGAGCAGTACTTC
CASSLRAGGSEQYF
>TRBJ1-3|-|-|15|TRBV20-1
TGCAGTGCTAGAGTTGGAGGGTTGAGGCGAAACACCATATATTTT
CSARVGGLRRNTIYF
>TRBJ2-4|TRBD1|many|13|TRBV20-1
TGCAGTGCCCCTACAGGGGGCAAAAACATTCAGTACTTC
CSAPTGGKNIQYF
>TRBJ2-6|-|few|17|TRBV9
TGTGCCAGCAGCGTGGCGGGGCTGCCCTCTGGGGCCAACGTCCTGACTTTC
CASSVAGLPSGANVLTF
>TRBJ2-3|-|few|13|TRBV10-3
TGTGCCATCAGTGAAGGGGGGAGAGATACGCAGTATTTT
CAISEGGRDTQYF
>TRBJ1-2|-|many|14|TRBV3-1
TGTGCCAGCAGCCTGGGGGGGGTTCGTTATGGCTACACCTTC
CASSLGGVRYGYTF
>TRBJ1-3|-|-|11|TRBV20-1
TGCAGTGCTAGTGATTGGGGATCCATATATTTT
CSASDWGSIYF
>TRBJ2-5|-|-|12|TRBV27
TGTGCCAGCAGTTTATATGGAGGGACCCAGTACTTC
CASSLYGGTQYF
>TRBJ2-1|-|-|13|TRBV7-2
TGTGCCAGCAGCTTATACTATGACTATGAGCAGTTCTTC
CASSLYYDYEQFF
>TRBJ2-7|TRBD2|many|18|TRBV11-2
TGTGCCAGCAGCTCCTGGGGAGGGCCCAGCGGGGGGTCCCACGAGCAGTACTTC
CASSSWGGPSGGSHEQYF
>TRBJ1-2|-|many|15|TRBV12-3/TRBV12-4
TGTGCCAGCAGTCCACATGACAGCCCGTCCTATGGCTACACCTTC
CASSPHDSPSYGYTF
>TRBJ2-3|TRBD1|-|16|TRBV19
TGTGCCAGTTGCAGGACAGGGGATATATACGTAGATACGCAGTATTTT
CASCRTGDIYVDTQYF
>TRBJ2-1|TRBD2|-|16|TRBV10-2
TGCGCCAGCAGTACTGGACTAGCGGGGGGGCCCAATGAGCAGTTCTTC
CASSTGLAGGPNEQFF
>TRBJ2-7|-|many|13|TRBV6-1
TGTGCCATCTCCAGAGGACGGGCCGCCGAGCAGTACTTC
CAISRGRAAEQYF
>TRBJ2-5|TRBD2|many|16|TRBV3-1
TGTGCCAGCAGCCAAGCGGAGCGGGGGGGCCGCGAGACCCAGTACTTC
CASSQAERGGRETQYF
>TRBJ1-5|-|-|15|TRBV3-1
TGTGCCAGCAGCCTAGTCTTTGGGCTTAATCAGCCCCAGCATTTT
CASSLVFGLNQPQHF
>TRBJ2-1|-|many|16|TRBV2
TGTGCCAGCAGTGTGAGGGGCCGGAGCTCCTACAATGAGCAGTTCTTC
CASSVRGRSSYNEQFF
>TRBJ1-2|-|-|16|TRBV7-8
TGTGCCAGCAGCTTAGACAGGGAACGAGCCCTCTATGGCTACACCTTC
CASSLDRERALYGYTF
>TRBJ2-6|-|many|15|TRBV11-2
TGTGCCAGCAGCCCCCGGACAGCTGGGGCCAACGTCCTGACTTTC
CASSPRTAGANVLTF
>TRBJ1-2|-|many|17|TRBV20-1
TGCAGTGCTAGAGAGATCTTTGGGAGAGGGGCCAACTATGGCTACACCTTC
CSAREIFGRGANYGYTF
>TRBJ2-3|-|many|14|TRBV5-1
TGCGCCAGCAGCTTCTTCCAGCGAGTGGTTACGCAGTATTTT
CASSFFQRVVTQYF
>TRBJ1-5|-|few|14|TRBV18
TGTGCCAGCTCACCACCCCAGAGCAATCAGCCCCAGCATTTT
CASSPPQSNQPQHF
>TRBJ2-5|-|many|12|TRBV11-3
TGTGCCAGCAGCTTAGGACACGAGACCCAGTACTTC
CASSLGHETQYF
>TRBJ2-1|-|-|11|TRBV13
TGTGCCAGCAGCTTCCCGGATGAGCAGTTCTTC
CASSFPDEQFF
>TRBJ2-3|-|few|14|TRBV4-1
TGCGCCAGCAGCCGCGGATCAGCCGCAGATACGCAGTATTTT
CASSRGSAADTQYF
>TRBJ1-1|-|many|15|TRBV6-1
TGTGCCAGCCGGTTAGGGGGACGAATGAACACTGAAGCTTTCTTT
CASRLGGRMNTEAFF
>TRBJ2-7|-|many|13|TRBV5-5
TGTGCCAGCAGCCCGTCGACAGGTGAAGAGCAGTACTTC
CASSPSTGEEQYF
>TRBJ1-5|-|-|16|TRBV6-1
TGTGCCAGCAGTGAAGCTTTGCAGGGGAGCAATCAGCCCCAGCATTTT
CASSEALQGSNQPQHF
>TRBJ1-5|TRBD1|-|16|TRBV20-1
TGCAGTGCTACCCAATCAGGGGGCGATAGCAATCAGCCCCAGCATTTT
CSATQSGGDSNQPQHF
>TRBJ1-1|-|many|15|TRBV6-1
TGTGCCAGCAGTGAAAATAGCGGAATGAACACTGAAGCTTTCTTT
CASSENSGMNTEAFF
>TRBJ2-3|TRBD2|few|15|TRBV27
TGTGCCAGAGAATTCGCGGGGGTAAAGACAGATACGCAGTATTTT
CAREFAGVKTDTQYF
>TRBJ2-7|-|-|15|TRBV7-8
TGTGCCAGCAGCTTAAAGCGGGCACCATCCTACGAGCAGTACTTC
CASSLKRAPSYEQYF
>TRBJ1-3|-|few|14|TRBV9
TGTGCCAGCAGCCCTATGACGTCCGGAAACACCATATATTTT
CASSPMTSGNTIYF
>TRBJ2-5|-|many|15|TRBV20-1
TGCAGTGCTAGAGATTTGAACGGAGGCCAAGAGACCCAGTACTTC
CSARDLNGGQETQYF
>TRBJ1-1|TRBD1|-|15|TRBV6-1
TGTGCCAGCAGCGCCTGGACAGGCATGAACACTGAAGCTTTCTTT
CASSAWTGMNTEAFF
>TRBJ1-1|-|many|14|TRBV18
TGTGCCAGCTCACCACCTGAGGACCCAACTGAAGCTTTCTTT
CASSPPEDPTEAFF
>TRBJ2-2|TRBD1|-|18|TRBV7-3
TGTGCCAGCAGCTTAACGGAGGGGACAGGGGGCACCACCGGGGAGCTGTTTTTT
CASSLTEGTGGTTGELFF
>TRBJ1-1|-|many|16|TRBV10-3
TGTGCCATCAGTGAGTCGAGGACACTATGGGGGACTGAAGCTTTCTTT
CAISESRTLWGTEAFF
>TRBJ1-4|-|few|16|TRBV19
TGTGCCAGTAGTATCCCCCCCGGGGGGCGTAATGAAAAACTGTTTTTT
CASSIPPGGRNEKLFF
>TRBJ1-5|-|-|15|TRBV5-1
TGCGCCAGCACCGGCAGGGCTCTTTACAATCAGCCCCAGCATTTT
CASTGRALYNQPQHF
>TRBJ2-3|TRBD1|many|15|TRBV5-1
TGCGCCAGCAGAATCGGACAGGGGGTAACAGATACGCAGTATTTT
CASRIGQGVTDTQYF
>TRBJ2-5|TRBD2|many|15|TRBV20-1
TGCAGTGCTCAGGCCCTAGCGGATAACCAAGAGACCCAGTACTTC
CSAQALADNQETQYF
>TRBJ2-2|-|-|13|TRBV20-1
TGCAGTGCTCCGACCCGGGGAACCGGGGAGCTGTTTTTT
CSAPTRGTGELFF
>TRBJ2-2|TRBD2|-|19|TRBV4-1
TGCGCCAGCAGCCGAAATAATCTGAATAGCGGGACGAACACCGGGGAGCTGTTTTTT
CASSRNNLNSGTNTGELFF
>TRBJ1-4|-|few|14|TRBV4-3
TGCGCCAGCAGCCAGAGGGACGGGGGTGAAAAACTGTTTTTT
CASSQRDGGEKLFF
>TRBJ2-2|-|many|15|TRBV11-3
TGTGCCAGCAGCACTAACCCGGGGGCAACCGGGGAGCTGTTTTTT
CASSTNPGATGELFF
>TRBJ2-5|-|few|15|TRBV20-1
TGCAGTGCTTGGGGGCGCGGGGACAACCGGGAGACCCAGTACTTC
CSAWGRGDNRETQYF
>TRBJ2-1|TRBD2|-|16|TRBV12-3/TRBV12-4
TGTGCCAGCAGTCACAGCGGGGTTAGCTCCTACAATGAGCAGTTCTTC
CASSHSGVSSYNEQFF